This T cell receptor beta chain is from a study of Tregs in tolerant kidney transplant recipients. V was clipped by 5 bases and J by 4 bases; unmatched bases: 6. The V gene's germline CDR1 is SEHNR and CDR2 FQNEAQ (reference sequence). The CDR3 totals 16 residues. Assay: immunoSEQ multiplex PCR; the TCRdb copy retains only in-frame clones and omits some. The table lists hundreds of thousands of clones, 65% to 85% of them singletons. The specimen sequenced was CD4+ T cells from blood. The chain joins TRBV7-9 to TRBJ2-5, with TRBD2 matching 14 bases. The sequence derives from a human donor in good health. The CDR3 DNA is TGTGCCAGCAGCCCCCGCGGACTAGCGGGAGGAGAGACCCAGTACTTC. Its protein product is CASSPRGLAGGETQYF.